The present entry profiles one T cell receptor beta chain with its context. What it binds is unknown. The data are from a study of T-cell reconstitution after alpha-beta-depleted transplantation in children. Study-level results: One year after transplant, T-cell counts and diversity came mostly from newly produced T cells. Some patients owed their high day-60 TCRbeta diversity to surviving recipient T cells and thymic progenitors. Alpha-beta T cells present about two months after transplant were reported to originate from several hundred expanded graft clones.

Using unique molecular identifiers, the investigators prepared the TCRbeta library. TCRdb re-analysed the PCR reads in MiXCR, keeping a single row per CDR3 protein. The data show about a million distinct CDR3 sequences, around 30% seen once. V lost 0 bases, J lost 4 bases, and 8 bases lay in between. The CDR3 is 14 residues long. The specimen was PBMCs, mostly from graft donor cells, collected 360 days after TCRalphabeta/CD19-depleted stem cell transplant. V and J are TRBV12-3 or TRBV12-4 and TRBJ2-3, with D perhaps TRBD2 (6 bases). The receptor was derived from a boy in the first two years of life who had a stem cell transplant for SCID, so the T cells may come from the graft donor. CDR3 protein: CASSLAPGADTQYF. The CDR3 nucleotides are TGTGCCAGCAGTTTAGCGCCGGGGGCAGATACGCAGTATTTT.